This is a list of T cell receptor beta chains from one sample in a study of identical twins. TCRdb used MiXCR to reprocess the 5' RACE reads, holding one entry per CDR3 protein. The sample lists some 600,000 distinct CDR3 sequences; 7.1% were seen once. These data were also filed under a second study, of yellow fever vaccine responses in identical twins.

Input material: PBMCs. Source of these receptors: a woman aged 18 to 35 in good health. Each CDR3 is given with its conserved first and last residue. The D gene is left open where the match is weak. The listing skips clone size in some rows; elsewhere it reads once, few, many or a size class.

size: .
D: .
V: TRBV28
J: TRBJ2-5
CDR3: CASSFSGTGVFQMGTQYF
DNA: TGTGCCAGCAGTTTTTCCGGGACTGGGGTTTTTCAGATGGGGACCCAGTACTTC

size: many
D: .
V: TRBV29-1
J: TRBJ2-3
CDR3: CSVEPGLHTDTQYF
DNA: TGCAGCGTTGAACCGGGACTTCACACAGATACGCAGTATTTT

size: many
D: .
V: TRBV28
J: TRBJ1-1
CDR3: CASSSPGAMNTEAFF
DNA: TGTGCCAGCAGTTCACCAGGAGCGATGAACACTGAAGCTTTCTTT

size: few
D: TRBD1
V: TRBV12-3/TRBV12-4
J: TRBJ2-4
CDR3: CASSLTGENIQYF
DNA: TGTGCCAGCAGTCTGACAGGGGAAAACATTCAGTACTTC

size: many
D: .
V: TRBV5-1
J: TRBJ1-4
CDR3: CASSSSGGASEKLFF
DNA: TGCGCCAGCAGCTCCAGTGGGGGGGCTTCTGAAAAACTGTTTTTT

size: few
D: TRBD2
V: TRBV6-2/TRBV6-3
J: TRBJ2-1
CDR3: CASRILAPNEQFF
DNA: TGTGCCAGCAGAATACTAGCGCCCAATGAGCAGTTCTTC

size: many
D: .
V: TRBV10-2
J: TRBJ1-1
CDR3: CACSYRAGNTEAFF
DNA: TGCGCCTGCTCCTACAGGGCTGGTAACACTGAAGCTTTCTTT

size: many
D: TRBD2
V: TRBV12-3/TRBV12-4
J: TRBJ2-7
CDR3: CASTPLAGVYEQYF
DNA: TGTGCCAGCACCCCCCTAGCGGGAGTATACGAGCAGTACTTC

size: few
D: .
V: TRBV5-1
J: TRBJ1-1
CDR3: CASSLYGVLNTEAFF
DNA: TGCGCCAGCAGCTTGTATGGGGTCCTGAACACTGAAGCTTTCTTT

size: many
D: .
V: TRBV6-5
J: TRBJ2-1
CDR3: CASKNSYNEQFF
DNA: TGTGCCAGCAAAAATTCCTACAATGAGCAGTTCTTC

size: .
D: .
V: TRBV7-2
J: TRBJ2-3
CDR3: CASSASGTGTDTQYF
DNA: TGTGCCAGCAGCGCCTCCGGGACTGGAACAGATACGCAGTATTTT

size: many
D: .
V: TRBV7-6
J: TRBJ1-3
CDR3: CASSPQKTVVGNTIYF
DNA: TGTGCCAGCAGCCCACAGAAGACAGTCGTAGGAAACACCATATATTTT

size: many
D: TRBD2
V: TRBV20-1
J: TRBJ2-5
CDR3: CSASPLAGFQETQYF
DNA: TGCAGTGCTAGCCCCTTAGCGGGGTTTCAAGAGACCCAGTACTTC

size: many
D: .
V: TRBV12-3/TRBV12-4
J: TRBJ1-1
CDR3: CASSLLGEAFF
DNA: TGTGCCAGCAGTTTATTGGGAGAAGCTTTCTTT

size: few
D: .
V: TRBV20-1
J: TRBJ2-5
CDR3: CSARDFDSGLEETQYF
DNA: TGCAGTGCTAGAGATTTCGACTCCGGCCTGGAAGAGACCCAGTACTTC

size: few
D: TRBD1
V: TRBV12-3/TRBV12-4
J: TRBJ2-1
CDR3: CASRLTGVRDNEQFF
DNA: TGTGCCAGCAGGTTAACAGGGGTTCGAGACAATGAGCAGTTCTTC

size: many
D: .
V: TRBV12-3/TRBV12-4
J: TRBJ2-1
CDR3: CASRSPHGGQFF
DNA: TGTGCCAGCAGATCCCCCCACGGGGGTCAGTTCTTC

size: once
D: TRBD2
V: TRBV7-6
J: TRBJ2-1
CDR3: CASSLYERERPNEQFF
DNA: TGTGCCAGCAGCTTGTACGAGCGGGAGAGGCCCAATGAGCAGTTCTTC

size: many
D: .
V: TRBV5-1
J: TRBJ2-3
CDR3: CASSLAPGLDTQYF
DNA: TGCGCCAGCAGCTTGGCTCCGGGGTTAGATACGCAGTATTTT

size: few
D: .
V: TRBV21-1
J: TRBJ2-1
CDR3: CASSIREAGEGCNEQFF
DNA: TGTGCCAGCAGCATCAGAGAGGCGGGGGAGGGCTGCAATGAGCAGTTCTTC

size: .
D: .
V: TRBV27
J: TRBJ1-2
CDR3: CANPRQNGPNYGYTF
DNA: TGTGCCAACCCTCGACAGAACGGACCTAACTATGGCTACACCTTC

size: few
D: .
V: TRBV28
J: TRBJ2-6
CDR3: CASSGGHSGANVLTF
DNA: TGTGCCAGCAGTGGGGGGCATTCTGGGGCCAACGTCCTGACTTTC

size: few
D: .
V: TRBV7-2
J: TRBJ2-2
CDR3: CASSLDTRTGELFF
DNA: TGTGCCAGCAGCCTGGACACCAGAACCGGGGAGCTGTTTTTT

size: many
D: .
V: TRBV12-3/TRBV12-4
J: TRBJ2-3
CDR3: CASSLGLNTDTQYF
DNA: TGTGCCAGCAGTTTGGGACTTAACACAGATACGCAGTATTTT

size: .
D: .
V: TRBV12-3/TRBV12-4
J: TRBJ1-1
CDR3: CASSSSSGGTEAFF
DNA: TGTGCCAGCAGTTCGTCCTCAGGTGGCACTGAAGCTTTCTTT

size: few
D: TRBD2
V: TRBV7-4
J: TRBJ2-7
CDR3: CASSPGEPSGSVTYEQYF
DNA: TGTGCCAGCAGCCCGGGGGAGCCTAGCGGGAGTGTAACCTACGAGCAGTACTTC